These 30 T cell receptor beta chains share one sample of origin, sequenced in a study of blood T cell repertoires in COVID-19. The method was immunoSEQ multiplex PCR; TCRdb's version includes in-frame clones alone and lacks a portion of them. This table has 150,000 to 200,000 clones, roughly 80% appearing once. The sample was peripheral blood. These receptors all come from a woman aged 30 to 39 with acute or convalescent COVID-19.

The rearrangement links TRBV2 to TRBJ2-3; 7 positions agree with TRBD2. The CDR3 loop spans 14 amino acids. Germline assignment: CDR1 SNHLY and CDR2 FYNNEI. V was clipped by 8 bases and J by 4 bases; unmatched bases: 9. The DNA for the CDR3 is TGTGCCAGCGGACCGGGGGGTTTGGCAGATACGCAGTATTTT. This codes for CASGPGGLADTQYF. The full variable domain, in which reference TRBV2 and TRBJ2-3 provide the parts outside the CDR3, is EPEVTQTPSHQVTQMGQEVILRCVPISNHLYFYWYRQILGQKVEFLVSFYNNEISEKSEIFDDQFSVERPDGSNFTLKIRSTKLEDSAMYFCASGPGGLADTQYFGPGTRLTVL.

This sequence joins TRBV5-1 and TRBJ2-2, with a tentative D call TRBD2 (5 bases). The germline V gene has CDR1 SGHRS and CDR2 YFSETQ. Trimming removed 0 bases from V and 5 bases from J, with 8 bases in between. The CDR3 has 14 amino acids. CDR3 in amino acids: CASSLVPGTGELFF. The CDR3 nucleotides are TGCGCCAGCAGCTTGGTTCCGGGGACCGGGGAGCTGTTTTTT.

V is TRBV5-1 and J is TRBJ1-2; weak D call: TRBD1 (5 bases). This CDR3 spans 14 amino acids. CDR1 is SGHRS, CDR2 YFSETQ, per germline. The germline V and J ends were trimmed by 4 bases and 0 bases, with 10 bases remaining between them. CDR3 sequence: CASSLGEPNYGYTF. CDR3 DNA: TGCGCCAGCAGCCTGGGGGAGCCTAACTATGGCTACACCTTC.

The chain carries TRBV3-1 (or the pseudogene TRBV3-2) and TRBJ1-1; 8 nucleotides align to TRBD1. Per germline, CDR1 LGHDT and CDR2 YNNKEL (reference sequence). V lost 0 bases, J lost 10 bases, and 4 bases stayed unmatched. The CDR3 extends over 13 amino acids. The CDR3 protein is CASSQDRGRRAFF. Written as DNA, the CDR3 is TGTGCCAGCAGCCAAGACAGGGGGCGCCGAGCTTTCTTT.

The CDR3 here is CASSLVSGGADVYQPQHF. The CDR3 nucleotides read TGTGCCAGCAGTTTAGTGTCAGGGGGCGCGGATGTGTATCAGCCCCAGCATTTT. V is TRBV28 and J is TRBJ1-5; 8 nucleotides match TRBD1. The germline CDR1 and CDR2 sequences are MDHEN and SYDVKM. This CDR3 is built from 18 residues. Germline trimming cut 2 bases from V and 5 bases from J; bases unmatched to any gene: 14.

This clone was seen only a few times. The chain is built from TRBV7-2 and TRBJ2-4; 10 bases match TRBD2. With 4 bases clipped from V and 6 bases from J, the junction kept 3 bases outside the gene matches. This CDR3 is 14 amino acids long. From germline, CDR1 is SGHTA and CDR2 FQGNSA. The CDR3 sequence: CASSSSGRGNIQYF. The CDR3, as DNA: TGTGCCAGCAGCTCTAGCGGGAGAGGAAACATTCAGTACTTC.

This chain's CDR3 is CASSLGGAQGTEAFF. In DNA, the CDR3 is TGCGCCAGCAGCTTGGGAGGGGCGCAGGGGACTGAAGCTTTCTTT. V usage is TRBV5-1 and J usage is TRBJ1-1; weak D call: TRBD1 (6 bases). V was clipped by 0 bases and J by 5 bases, with 14 bases between them. The CDR3 length is 15 residues. Germline CDR1 and CDR2: SGHRS and YFSETQ.

The CDR3 region is CSVGGTNQPQHF. Written as DNA, the CDR3 is TGCAGCGTTGGTGGGACTAATCAGCCCCAGCATTTT. This chain uses TRBV29-1 with TRBJ1-5, with D possibly matching TRBD1 (5 bases). Trimming pared 4 bases from V and 4 bases from J, leaving 8 bases between. This CDR3 contains 12 residues. Germline V gene lookup returns CDR1 SQVTM and CDR2 ANQGSEA.

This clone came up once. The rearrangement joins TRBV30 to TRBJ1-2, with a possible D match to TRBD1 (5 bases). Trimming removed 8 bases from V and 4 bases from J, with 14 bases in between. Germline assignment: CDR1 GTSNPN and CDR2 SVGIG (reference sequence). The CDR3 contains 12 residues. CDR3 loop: CAGNSGSYGYTF. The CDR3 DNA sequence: TGTGCCGGAAACTCAGGGTCCTATGGCTACACCTTC.

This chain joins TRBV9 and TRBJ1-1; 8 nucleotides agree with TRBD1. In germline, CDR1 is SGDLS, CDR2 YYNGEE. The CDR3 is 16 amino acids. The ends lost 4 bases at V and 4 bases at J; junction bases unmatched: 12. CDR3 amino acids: CASSPRAGTGLTEAFF. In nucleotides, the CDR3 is TGTGCCAGCAGCCCTAGAGCCGGGACAGGTCTCACTGAAGCTTTCTTT.

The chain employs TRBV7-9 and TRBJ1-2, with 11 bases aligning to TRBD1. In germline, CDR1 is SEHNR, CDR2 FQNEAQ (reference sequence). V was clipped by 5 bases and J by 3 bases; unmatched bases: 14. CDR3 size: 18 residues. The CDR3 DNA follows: TGTGCCAGCAGCCGCAGGTACTTTGGGACAGGGGGAGACTATGGCTACACCTTC. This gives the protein CASSRRYFGTGGDYGYTF. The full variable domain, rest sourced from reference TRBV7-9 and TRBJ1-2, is DTGVSQNPRHKITKRGQNVTFRCDPISEHNRLYWYRQTLGQGPEFLTYFQNEAQLEKSRLLSDRFSAERPKGSFSTLEIQRTEQGDSAMYLCASSRRYFGTGGDYGYTFGSGTRLTVV.

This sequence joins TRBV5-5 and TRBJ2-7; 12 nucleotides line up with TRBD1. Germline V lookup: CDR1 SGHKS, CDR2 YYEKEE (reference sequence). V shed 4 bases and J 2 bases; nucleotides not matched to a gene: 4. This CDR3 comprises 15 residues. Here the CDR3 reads CASSLGTGGPYEQYF. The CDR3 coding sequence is TGTGCCAGCAGCCTCGGGACAGGGGGCCCCTACGAGCAGTACTTC.

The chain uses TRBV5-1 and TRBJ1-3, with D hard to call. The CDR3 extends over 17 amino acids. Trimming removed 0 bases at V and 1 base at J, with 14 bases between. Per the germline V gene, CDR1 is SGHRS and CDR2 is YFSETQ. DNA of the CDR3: TGCGCCAGCAGCTTGGCCGGTCCCAATCTTTCTGGAAACACCATATATTTT. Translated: CASSLAGPNLSGNTIYF.

This CDR3 reads CASSERRPEAFF. The DNA for the CDR3 is TGTGCCAGCAGCGAACGCAGGCCTGAAGCTTTCTTT. This chain joins TRBV6-6 and TRBJ1-1; no definite D call. CDR1 is MNHNY, CDR2 SVGAGI, per germline (reference sequence). Trimming removed 6 bases at V and 6 bases at J, with 11 bases between. The CDR3 spans 12 residues.

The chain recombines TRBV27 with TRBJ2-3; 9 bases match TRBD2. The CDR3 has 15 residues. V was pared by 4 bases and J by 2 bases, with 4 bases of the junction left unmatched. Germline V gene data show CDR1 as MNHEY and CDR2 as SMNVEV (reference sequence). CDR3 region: CASSWSGRYTDTQYF. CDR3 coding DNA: TGTGCCAGCAGTTGGAGCGGGAGGTACACAGATACGCAGTATTTT.

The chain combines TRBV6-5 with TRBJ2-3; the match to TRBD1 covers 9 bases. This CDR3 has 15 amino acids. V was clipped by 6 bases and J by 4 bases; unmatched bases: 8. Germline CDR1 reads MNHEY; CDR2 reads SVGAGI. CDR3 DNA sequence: TGTGCCAGCAGAGTACAGGGGGCGCGCGCAGATACGCAGTATTTT. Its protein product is CASRVQGARADTQYF.

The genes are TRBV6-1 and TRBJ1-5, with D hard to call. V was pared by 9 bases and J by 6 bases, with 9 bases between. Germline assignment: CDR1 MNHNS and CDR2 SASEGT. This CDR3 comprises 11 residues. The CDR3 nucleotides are TGTGCCAGTAGCGTGGGTCAGCCCCAGCATTTT. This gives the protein CASSVGQPQHF.

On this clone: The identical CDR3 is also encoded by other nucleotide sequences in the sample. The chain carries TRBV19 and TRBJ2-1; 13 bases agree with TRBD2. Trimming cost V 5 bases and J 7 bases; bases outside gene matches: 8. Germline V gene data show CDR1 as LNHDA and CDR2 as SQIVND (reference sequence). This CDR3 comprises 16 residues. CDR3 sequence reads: CASSSLAGGRGNEQFF. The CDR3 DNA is TGTGCCAGTAGTTCACTAGCGGGAGGGCGTGGAAATGAGCAGTTCTTC.

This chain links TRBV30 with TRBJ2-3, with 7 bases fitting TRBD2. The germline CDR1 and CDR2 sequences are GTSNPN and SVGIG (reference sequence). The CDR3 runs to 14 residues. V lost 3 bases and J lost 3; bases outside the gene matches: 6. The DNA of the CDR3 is TGTGCCTGGAGGTGGGAGGGCCTAACAGATACGCAGTATTTT. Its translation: CAWRWEGLTDTQYF.

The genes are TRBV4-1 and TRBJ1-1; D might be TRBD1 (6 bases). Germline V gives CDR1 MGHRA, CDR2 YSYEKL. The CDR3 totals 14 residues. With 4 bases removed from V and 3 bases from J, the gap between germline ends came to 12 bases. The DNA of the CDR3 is TGCGCCAGCAGCCCTGGGGGGGCGGACACTGAAGCTTTCTTT. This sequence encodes CASSPGGADTEAFF.

The chain's CDR3 is CASSQARGTNQPQHF. CDR3 DNA sequence: TGCGCCAGCAGCCAAGCTCGGGGGACGAATCAGCCCCAGCATTTT. This chain links TRBV4-1 with TRBJ1-5, with D possibly TRBD1 on 5 matching bases. CDR3 length: 15 amino acids. With 1 base removed from V and 4 bases from J, the gap between germline ends came to 11 bases. The V gene's germline CDR1 is MGHRA and CDR2 YSYEKL.

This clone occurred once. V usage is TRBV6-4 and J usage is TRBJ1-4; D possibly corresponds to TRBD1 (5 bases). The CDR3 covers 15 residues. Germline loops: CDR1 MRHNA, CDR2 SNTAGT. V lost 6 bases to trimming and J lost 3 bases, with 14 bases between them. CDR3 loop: CASRPGNSPNEKLFF. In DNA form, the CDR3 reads TGTGCCAGCAGACCAGGGAACAGCCCTAATGAAAAACTGTTTTTT.

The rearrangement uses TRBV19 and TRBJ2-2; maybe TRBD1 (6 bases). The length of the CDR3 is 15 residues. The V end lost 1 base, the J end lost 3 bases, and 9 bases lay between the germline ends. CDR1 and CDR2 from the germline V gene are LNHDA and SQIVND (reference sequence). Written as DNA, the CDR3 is TGTGCCAGTAGTATAGTCAGGGGTTACACCGGGGAGCTGTTTTTT. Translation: CASSIVRGYTGELFF.

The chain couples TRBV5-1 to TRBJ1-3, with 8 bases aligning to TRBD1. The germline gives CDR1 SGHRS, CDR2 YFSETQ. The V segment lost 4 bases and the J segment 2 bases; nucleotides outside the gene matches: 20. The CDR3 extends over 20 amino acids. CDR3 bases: TGCGCCAGCAGCCCATATCCCGTTCTGGGACAGGTTGGGACTGGAAACACCATATATTTT. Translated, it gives CASSPYPVLGQVGTGNTIYF. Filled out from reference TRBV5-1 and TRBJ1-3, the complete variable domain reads KAGVTQTPRYLIKTRGQQVTLSCSPISGHRSVSWYQQTPGQGLQFLFEYFSETQRNKGNFPGRFSGRQFSNSRSEMNVSTLELGDSALYLCASSPYPVLGQVGTGNTIYFGEGSWLTVV.

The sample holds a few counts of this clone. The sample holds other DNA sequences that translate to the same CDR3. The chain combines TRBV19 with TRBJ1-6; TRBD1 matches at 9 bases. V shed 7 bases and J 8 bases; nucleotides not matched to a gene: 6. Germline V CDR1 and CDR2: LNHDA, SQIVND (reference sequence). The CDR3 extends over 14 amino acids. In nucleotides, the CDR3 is TGTGCCAGTACCCCCGGACAGGGGTATTCACCCCTCCACTTT. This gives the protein CASTPGQGYSPLHF.

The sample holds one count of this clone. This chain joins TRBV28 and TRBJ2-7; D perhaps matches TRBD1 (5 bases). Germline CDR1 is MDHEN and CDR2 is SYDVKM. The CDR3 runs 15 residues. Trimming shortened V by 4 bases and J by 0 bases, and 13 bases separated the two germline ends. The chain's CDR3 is CASSSTVPTSYEQYF. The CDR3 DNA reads TGTGCCAGCAGTTCGACAGTTCCGACCTCCTACGAGCAGTACTTC.

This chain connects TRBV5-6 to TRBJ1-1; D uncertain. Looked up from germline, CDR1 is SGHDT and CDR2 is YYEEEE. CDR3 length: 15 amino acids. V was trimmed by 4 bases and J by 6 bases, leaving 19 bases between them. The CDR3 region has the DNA TGTGCCAGCAGCCTCCTAGGAGGCGGAGTGCCTGAAGCTTTCTTT. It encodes CASSLLGGGVPEAFF. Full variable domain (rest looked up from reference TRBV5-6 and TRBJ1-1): DAGVTQSPTHLIKTRGQQVTLRCSPKSGHDTVSWYQQALGQGPQFIFQYYEEEERQRGNFPDRFSGHQFPNYSSELNVNALLLGDSALYLCASSLLGGGVPEAFFGQGTRLTVV.

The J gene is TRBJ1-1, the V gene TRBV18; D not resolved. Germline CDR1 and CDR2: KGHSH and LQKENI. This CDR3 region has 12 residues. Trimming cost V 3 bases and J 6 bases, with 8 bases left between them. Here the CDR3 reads CASSPRPAEAFF. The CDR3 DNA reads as TGTGCCAGCTCACCGCGCCCCGCTGAAGCTTTCTTT.

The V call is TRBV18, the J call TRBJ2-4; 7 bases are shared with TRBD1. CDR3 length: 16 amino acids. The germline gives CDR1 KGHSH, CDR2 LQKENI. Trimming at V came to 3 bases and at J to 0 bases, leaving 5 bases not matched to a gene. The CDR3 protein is CASSPPGQLAKNIQYF. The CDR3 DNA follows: TGTGCCAGCTCACCTCCGGGACAGCTAGCCAAAAACATTCAGTACTTC.

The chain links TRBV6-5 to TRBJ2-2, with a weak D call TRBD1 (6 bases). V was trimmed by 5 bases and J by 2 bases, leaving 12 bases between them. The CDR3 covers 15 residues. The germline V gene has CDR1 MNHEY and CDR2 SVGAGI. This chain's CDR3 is CASSMTGDNTGELFF. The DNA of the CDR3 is TGTGCCAGCAGTATGACAGGAGATAACACCGGGGAGCTGTTTTTT.